In this sample, the clone carrying this T cell receptor beta chain turned up a few times. Its target is unknown. This CDR3 has 16 residues. CDR1 and CDR2 from the germline V gene are MDHEN and SYDVKM. Trimming took off 5 bases at V and 0 bases at J, with 17 bases between the two ends. It was with unique molecular identifiers that the TCRbeta library was prepared. TCRdb re-analysed the PCR reads in MiXCR, keeping a single row per CDR3 protein. The data show approximately 520,000 distinct CDR3 sequences, roughly 10% seen once. This specimen belongs to a study of T-cell reconstitution after alpha-beta-depleted transplantation in children. Study findings and constraints: Some patients' high day-60 TCRbeta diversity was traced to surviving recipient T cells and thymic progenitors.

This receptor was identified in a female patient under 10 years old who had a stem cell transplant for aplastic anemia, so the T cells may come from the graft donor. The chain recombines TRBV28 with TRBJ2-7, with D unresolved. The sample consisted of PBMCs, mostly from graft donor cells, taken 180 days after TCRalphabeta/CD19-depleted stem cell transplant. The CDR3 sequence: CASSNVLLIFSYEQYF. The CDR3 DNA reads as TGTGCCAGCAGTAACGTCCTGTTAATCTTCTCCTACGAGCAGTACTTC.